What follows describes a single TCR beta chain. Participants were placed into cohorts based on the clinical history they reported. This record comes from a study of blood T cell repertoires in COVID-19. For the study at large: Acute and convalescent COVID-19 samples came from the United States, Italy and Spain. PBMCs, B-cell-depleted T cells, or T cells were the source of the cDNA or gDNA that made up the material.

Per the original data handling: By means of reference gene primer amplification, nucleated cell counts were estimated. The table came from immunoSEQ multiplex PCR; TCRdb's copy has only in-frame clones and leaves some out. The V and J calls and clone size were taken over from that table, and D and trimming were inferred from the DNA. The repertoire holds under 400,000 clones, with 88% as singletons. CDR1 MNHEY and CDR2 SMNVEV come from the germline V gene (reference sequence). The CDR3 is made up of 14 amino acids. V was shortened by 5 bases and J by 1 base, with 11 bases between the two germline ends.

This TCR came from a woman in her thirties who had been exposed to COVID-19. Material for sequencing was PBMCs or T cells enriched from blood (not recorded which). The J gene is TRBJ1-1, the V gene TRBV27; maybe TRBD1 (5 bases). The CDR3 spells CASSVDTWNTEAFF. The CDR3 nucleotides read TGTGCCAGCAGTGTGGACACCTGGAACACTGAAGCTTTCTTT.